One and the same sample provided the 29 T cell receptor beta chains below, sequenced in a study of beta chain features in type 1 diabetes. Overall study findings and caveats: TCRB CDR3 length was moderately but significantly reduced in all four CD4+ subsets of Type 1 diabetes patients.

These receptors have no identified antigens. Reverse transcription of all isolated RNA meant that expressed TCRB transcripts were sequenced. Some clones are missing from TCRdb's copy, which holds only in-frame ones; the method was immunoSEQ multiplex PCR. The data show some 640,000 clones, 11% to 15% seen once. Sequencing used naive CD4+ T cells from blood. These receptors were obtained from a man aged 18 to 30 with type 1 diabetes.

This clone was observed a few times. V and J are TRBV7-2 and TRBJ1-2; no definite D call. Trimming shortened V by 1 base and J by 1 base, and 13 bases separated the two germline ends. The germline V gene has CDR1 SGHTA and CDR2 FQGNSA. The CDR3 runs 16 residues. The CDR3 loop reads CASSLVSSGFNYGYTF. CDR3 coding DNA: TGTGCCAGCAGCTTAGTCTCCTCGGGATTTAACTATGGCTACACCTTC.

V usage is TRBV4-1 and J usage is TRBJ2-4; D is uncertain. Per germline, CDR1 MGHRA and CDR2 YSYEKL. This CDR3 has 14 amino acids. V lost 2 bases to trimming and J lost 9 bases, with 14 bases between them. CDR3 bases: TGCGCCAGCAGCCAACCGACGCAAGGGTTCATTCAGTACTTC. Encoded protein: CASSQPTQGFIQYF.

This clone was detected only a few times. The chain uses TRBV25-1 and TRBJ2-5; 12 bases fit TRBD2. Germline CDR1 reads MGHDK; CDR2 reads SYGVNS. V lost 2 bases, J lost 0 bases, and 7 bases stayed unmatched. The CDR3 loop spans 18 amino acids. The CDR3 region is CASSEQGLAGLYQETQYF. In DNA, the CDR3 is TGTGCCAGCAGTGAACAGGGACTAGCGGGCCTATACCAAGAGACCCAGTACTTC.

The rearrangement links TRBV6-5 to TRBJ1-4; D uncertain. The CDR3 runs to 15 residues. Trimming removed 5 bases from V and 5 bases from J, with 15 bases in between. CDR1 is MNHEY and CDR2 is SVGAGI in the germline V gene. CDR3 sequence reads: CASSPTVLRNEKLFF. The CDR3 nucleotides are TGTGCCAGCAGTCCTACAGTGCTTAGGAATGAAAAACTGTTTTTT.

V gene TRBV9 combines with J gene TRBJ2-2; no clear D gene. The germline V gene has CDR1 SGDLS and CDR2 YYNGEE. V dropped 1 base and J dropped 4 bases, with 8 bases sitting between them. The CDR3 is 14 amino acids. The CDR3 DNA is TGTGCCAGCAGCGTAACAGTCACCACCGGGGAGCTGTTTTTT. Translating it yields CASSVTVTTGELFF. The full variable domain, its missing parts supplied by reference TRBV9 and TRBJ2-2, is DSGVTQTPKHLITATGQRVTLRCSPRSGDLSVYWYQQSLDQGLQFLIQYYNGEERAKGNILERFSAQQFPDLHSELNLSSLELGDSALYFCASSVTVTTGELFFGEGSRLTVL.

The chain employs TRBV7-9 and TRBJ2-7; D uncertain. The CDR3 is made up of 13 amino acids. Between the trimmed V and J ends, which lost 5 bases and 3 bases, there was a span of 11 bases. Germline values: CDR1 SEHNR, CDR2 FQNEAQ (reference sequence). As DNA, the CDR3 is TGTGCCAGCAGCATTACCAAAGGCTACGAGCAGTACTTC. This encodes CASSITKGYEQYF.

A few counts support this clone. The J gene is TRBJ2-1, the V gene TRBV29-1; possible D gene TRBD1, 5 bases. Germline lookup yields CDR1 SQVTM and CDR2 ANQGSEA. V dropped 6 bases and J dropped 10 bases, with 16 bases sitting between them. The CDR3 is 12 amino acids. The CDR3 sequence is CSVKGPVKEQFF. The CDR3 nucleotides are TGCAGCGTAAAGGGGCCAGTTAAAGAGCAGTTCTTC.

Details on this clone: Other DNA sequences in this sample translate to the same CDR3. The rearrangement links TRBV2 to TRBJ1-2; no clear D gene. Germline CDR1 SNHLY, CDR2 FYNNEI. This CDR3 is 12 amino acids long. Deletions cut 8 bases from V and 4 bases from J, with 11 bases between. This CDR3 reads CASSLGGYGYTF. Written as DNA, the CDR3 is TGTGCCAGCTCCTTAGGTGGCTATGGCTACACCTTC. The entire variable domain, with the rest obtained from reference TRBV2 and TRBJ1-2, is as follows: EPEVTQTPSHQVTQMGQEVILRCVPISNHLYFYWYRQILGQKVEFLVSFYNNEISEKSEIFDDQFSVERPDGSNFTLKIRSTKLEDSAMYFCASSLGGYGYTFGSGTRLTVV.

V gene TRBV5-4 combines with J gene TRBJ1-2, with TRBD1 identical over 7 bases. Trimming removed 0 bases from V and 2 bases from J; junction bases left unmatched: 10. Germline assignment: CDR1 SGHNT and CDR2 YYREEE (reference sequence). The CDR3 extends over 17 amino acids. Written as DNA, the CDR3 is TGTGCCAGCAGCTTGGACAGGGGCCCTATGACGAACTATGGCTACACCTTC. Translated: CASSLDRGPMTNYGYTF.

The chain has TRBV6-1 and TRBJ1-2, with D possibly matching TRBD1 (5 bases). The V end was cut by 4 bases, the J end by 6 bases, with 21 bases between. This CDR3 spans 16 amino acids. The germline V gene has CDR1 MNHNS and CDR2 SASEGT. Written as DNA, the CDR3 is TGTGCCAGCAGTGGGGGAAGAGTTGGCAGGGCGGATGGCTACACCTTC. It is translated as CASSGGRVGRADGYTF.

The chain uses TRBV2 and TRBJ1-2; D may be TRBD1 (6 bases). V was clipped by 1 base and J by 6 bases, with 12 bases between them. The CDR3 covers 14 residues. The V gene's germline CDR1 is SNHLY and CDR2 FYNNEI. CDR3 amino acids: CASSEGVGGDGYTF. CDR3 coding DNA: TGTGCCAGCAGTGAAGGGGTAGGGGGAGATGGCTACACCTTC. Supplemented by reference TRBV2 and TRBJ1-2, the full variable domain reads EPEVTQTPSHQVTQMGQEVILRCVPISNHLYFYWYRQILGQKVEFLVSFYNNEISEKSEIFDDQFSVERPDGSNFTLKIRSTKLEDSAMYFCASSEGVGGDGYTFGSGTRLTVV.

The rearrangement joins TRBV10-3 to TRBJ2-7; D uncertain. CDR3 size: 11 residues. The germline V gene has CDR1 ENHRY and CDR2 SYGVKD. The V and J ends lost 6 bases and 3 bases respectively, with 6 bases between them. The CDR3 is CAISRNYEQYF. CDR3 DNA: TGTGCCATCAGCCGGAACTACGAGCAGTACTTC.

This chain uses TRBV5-4 with TRBJ2-3; D call uncertain. V lost 6 bases, J lost 6 bases, and 20 bases lay in between. Germline assignment: CDR1 SGHNT and CDR2 YYREEE (reference sequence). CDR3 length: 15 amino acids. The CDR3 bases are TGTGCCAGCACCTCCTCGGCGCCGAATGGCGATACGCAGTATTTT. Translation: CASTSSAPNGDTQYF.

There are a few counts of this clone. Other DNA sequences within the sample encode an identical CDR3. Here the CDR3 DNA reads TGTGCCAGCTCACCAAGGGGACAATCGAACACCGGGGAGCTGTTTTTT. Translation: CASSPRGQSNTGELFF. This chain uses TRBV18 with TRBJ2-2, with D possibly matching TRBD1 (6 bases). Germline V gene sequence: CDR1 KGHSH, CDR2 LQKENI. V was cut by 2 bases and J by 0 bases, with 10 bases left in between. The CDR3 has 16 amino acids.

Comment on this clone: Other DNA sequences in this sample translate to the same CDR3. This chain joins TRBV18 and TRBJ1-2; D not certain. V was clipped by 3 bases and J by 0 bases, with 8 bases between them. The germline V gene has CDR1 KGHSH and CDR2 LQKENI. This CDR3 spans 14 amino acids. CDR3 nucleotide sequence: TGTGCCAGCTCACCGGCAGGTTCTAACTATGGCTACACCTTC. Amino acids: CASSPAGSNYGYTF.

This clone was detected only a few times. The gene calls are TRBV18 and TRBJ1-1; D is possibly TRBD1 (6 bases). The CDR3 consists of 15 residues. Germline CDR1 and CDR2: KGHSH and LQKENI. The ends were cut back, 3 bases at V and 3 bases at J, with 14 bases in the middle. Here the CDR3 DNA reads TGTGCCAGCTCACCCCCGCGGGGGGCGGACACTGAAGCTTTCTTT. The encoded protein is CASSPPRGADTEAFF.

J is TRBJ2-7 and V is TRBV4-2; D remains unclear. Trimming stripped 1 base from V and 2 bases from J, with 12 bases between. Germline loops: CDR1 LGHNA, CDR2 YNFKEQ. The CDR3 loop spans 15 amino acids. CDR3 sequence: CASSQGQIVTYEQYF. The CDR3, as DNA: TGTGCCAGCAGCCAAGGGCAGATCGTAACCTACGAGCAGTACTTC.

This chain uses TRBV30 with TRBJ2-5, with 9 bases fitting TRBD2. This CDR3 is built from 14 residues. CDR1 is GTSNPN and CDR2 is SVGIG in the germline V gene (reference sequence). Trimming at V came to 0 bases and at J to 4 bases, leaving 3 bases not matched to a gene. The CDR3 protein is CAWSVNSGGETQYF. The CDR3 coding sequence is TGTGCCTGGAGTGTAAATAGCGGGGGAGAGACCCAGTACTTC.

In its sample, this clone was seen a few times. This rearrangement joins TRBV9 to TRBJ2-3, with 14 bases that match TRBD2. With V trimmed by 9 bases and J by 4 bases, 4 bases remained unmatched. The CDR3 is 14 residues long. Germline CDR1 and CDR2: SGDLS and YYNGEE. CDR3 in amino acids: CATSTSGRADTQYF. The CDR3 region has the DNA TGTGCCACCTCGACTAGCGGGAGGGCAGATACGCAGTATTTT.

DNA of the CDR3: TGTGCCAGCAGTCCCTGGACTAGCGGGAGGGCCGGGGAGCAGTACTTC. Its translation is CASSPWTSGRAGEQYF. The chain combines TRBV27 with TRBJ2-7; 15 bases are a match to TRBD2. CDR3 length: 16 residues. Per germline, CDR1 MNHEY and CDR2 SMNVEV (reference sequence). V was clipped by 5 bases and J by 7 bases; unmatched bases: 9.

The gene calls are TRBV6-5 and TRBJ2-7; D is tentatively TRBD1 or TRBD2 (5 bases each). CDR3 length: 15 residues. Germline CDR1 is MNHEY and CDR2 is SVGAGI. V was shortened by 5 bases and J by 4 bases, with 18 bases between the two germline ends. CDR3 DNA sequence: TGTGCCAGCAGTCGAACGGGACGGTTTGGGTACGAGCAGTACTTC. It encodes CASSRTGRFGYEQYF.

The sample holds a few counts of this clone. This sample also contains other DNA sequences that code for the same CDR3. The chain employs TRBV5-1 and TRBJ2-1; a weak D match, TRBD1 (5 bases). Germline V gene lookup returns CDR1 SGHRS and CDR2 YFSETQ. This CDR3 comprises 13 residues. Trimming removed 2 bases at V and 4 bases at J, with 7 bases between. The CDR3 coding sequence is TGCGCCAGCAGCTTTGACAGTTACAATGAGCAGTTCTTC. This gives the protein CASSFDSYNEQFF. Full variable domain (remainder filled in from reference TRBV5-1 and TRBJ2-1): KAGVTQTPRYLIKTRGQQVTLSCSPISGHRSVSWYQQTPGQGLQFLFEYFSETQRNKGNFPGRFSGRQFSNSRSEMNVSTLELGDSALYLCASSFDSYNEQFFGPGTRLTVL.

The CDR3 DNA follows: TGTGCCATCAGGGATAGCGGGAGGCAGACCGGGGAGCTGTTTTTT. It translates to CAIRDSGRQTGELFF. The chain links TRBV10-3 to TRBJ2-2; 10 bases map to TRBD2. Germline values: CDR1 ENHRY, CDR2 SYGVKD. Trimming cost V 6 bases and J 5 bases; bases outside gene matches: 6. The CDR3 sequence is 15 residues long.

With regard to this clone: The sample has other DNA sequences that encode this CDR3 too. V and J are TRBV7-2 and TRBJ2-2; D is unresolved. The V gene's germline CDR1 is SGHTA and CDR2 FQGNSA. The CDR3 runs 12 residues. The V gene lost 5 bases and the J gene lost 3 bases, with 4 bases spanning the gap. The CDR3 protein is CASSRYTGELFF. Written as DNA, the CDR3 is TGTGCCAGCAGCCGATACACCGGGGAGCTGTTTTTT. The entire variable domain, with the rest obtained from reference TRBV7-2 and TRBJ2-2, is as follows: GAGVSQSPSNKVTEKGKDVELRCDPISGHTALYWYRQSLGQGLEFLIYFQGNSAPDKSGLPSDRFSAERTGGSVSTLTIQRTQQEDSAVYLCASSRYTGELFFGEGSRLTVL.

A few counts support this clone. The chain recombines TRBV7-2 with TRBJ2-5, with 9 positions matching TRBD2. From germline, CDR1 is SGHTA and CDR2 FQGNSA. This CDR3 spans 15 amino acids. The trim removed 5 bases at V and 4 bases at J, leaving 8 bases unmatched. The CDR3: CASSAHSGGTETQYF. CDR3 in DNA: TGTGCCAGCAGCGCACATAGCGGGGGAACAGAGACCCAGTACTTC.

The rearrangement uses TRBV7-9 and TRBJ2-5; the D gene is possibly TRBD2 (6 bases). This CDR3 is 15 amino acids long. The V gene's germline CDR1 is SEHNR and CDR2 FQNEAQ (reference sequence). Trimming took off 7 bases at V and 3 bases at J, with 18 bases between the two ends. CDR3 region: CASTSGENEKETQYF. For the CDR3, the DNA is TGTGCCAGCACCTCGGGAGAAAACGAAAAAGAGACCCAGTACTTC. Drawing the rest from reference TRBV7-9 and TRBJ2-5, the complete variable domain is DTGVSQNPRHKITKRGQNVTFRCDPISEHNRLYWYRQTLGQGPEFLTYFQNEAQLEKSRLLSDRFSAERPKGSFSTLEIQRTEQGDSAMYLCASTSGENEKETQYFGPGTRLLVL.

This clone occurred a few times. The gene calls are TRBV7-2 and TRBJ2-5; D call uncertain. In germline, CDR1 is SGHTA, CDR2 FQGNSA. This CDR3 spans 12 amino acids. The V gene lost 3 bases and the J gene lost 6 bases, with 8 bases spanning the gap. In DNA, the CDR3 is TGTGCCAGCAGCTTTAGTAGGCAGACCCAGTACTTC. As protein: CASSFSRQTQYF.

The V call is TRBV7-9, the J call TRBJ1-4; D ambiguous. The germline V and J ends were trimmed by 3 bases and 8 bases, with 7 bases remaining between them. The germline V gene encodes CDR1 SEHNR and CDR2 FQNEAQ (reference sequence). The length of the CDR3 is 12 residues. The CDR3 DNA follows: TGTGCCAGCAGCTTCGTGGAGGAAAAACTGTTTTTT. This codes for CASSFVEEKLFF.

In its sample, this clone was seen a few times. The chain joins TRBV19 to TRBJ2-3; 10 bases agree with TRBD2. J lost 2 bases, V lost 9 bases, and 5 bases had no gene match. The CDR3 sequence is 14 residues long. Germline values: CDR1 LNHDA, CDR2 SQIVND (reference sequence). The CDR3 region has the DNA TGTGCCAGCGGACTAGCGGAAAACACAGATACGCAGTATTTT. Translated, it gives CASGLAENTDTQYF. Full variable domain (outside the CDR3, taken from reference TRBV19 and TRBJ2-3): DGGITQSPKYLFRKEGQNVTLSCEQNLNHDAMYWYRQDPGQGLRLIYYSQIVNDFQKGDIAEGYSVSREKKESFPLTVTSAQKNPTAFYLCASGLAENTDTQYFGPGTRLTVL.